This passage covers 6 T cell receptor beta chains from one sample sequenced in a study of OX40 agonist ivuxolimab in advanced cancers. The data were produced by immunoSEQ multiplex PCR, yet TCRdb's version contains in-frame clones alone and is incomplete. The sample yields about 36,000 clones, 81% seen once. This sample comprised CD4+ or CD8+ T cells sorted from blood, obtained in a trial of the OX40 agonist ivuxolimab. These receptors originate from an adult with an advanced solid tumor such as melanoma, head and neck, liver or kidney cancer.

This chain joins TRBV7-6 and TRBJ1-4; weak D call: TRBD1 (5 bases). V lost 5 bases and J 7 bases, leaving 23 bases between the germline ends. Germline V lookup: CDR1 SGHVS, CDR2 FNYEAQ. CDR3 length: 17 amino acids. The CDR3 is CASSPVGGEARVEKLFF. The CDR3 DNA reads TGTGCCAGCAGCCCCGTTGGGGGGGAGGCACGAGTTGAAAAACTGTTTTTT.

The chain joins TRBV7-2 to TRBJ1-1; D gene unclear. The V end was cut by 7 bases, the J end by 7 bases, with 13 bases between. This CDR3 has 12 amino acids. Germline V gene lookup returns CDR1 SGHTA and CDR2 FQGNSA. The CDR3 coding sequence is TGTGCCAGCACCACGAATGTGGATGAAGCTTTCTTT. Encoded protein: CASTTNVDEAFF.

The J gene is TRBJ1-2, the V gene TRBV7-2, with 9 bases fitting TRBD1. Germline CDR1 SGHTA, CDR2 FQGNSA. After removal of 5 bases from V and 7 bases from J, the junction contained 11 bases not matched to a gene. The CDR3 spans 15 residues. Here the CDR3 DNA reads TGTGCCAGCAGCCCCCCGGGACAGGGATTTGGTGGCTACACCTTC. The encoded protein is CASSPPGQGFGGYTF.

V and J are TRBV11-1 and TRBJ2-5; tentative D call: TRBD2 (7 bases). Germline V gives CDR1 SGHAT, CDR2 FQDESV (reference sequence). V lost 1 base and J 1 base, leaving 13 bases between the germline ends. CDR3 length equals 16 residues. The CDR3 loop is CASSLGPGGLQETQYF. Here the CDR3 DNA reads TGTGCCAGCAGCTTAGGTCCGGGGGGCCTCCAAGAGACCCAGTACTTC. Complete variable domain (other parts from reference TRBV11-1 and TRBJ2-5): EAEVAQSPRYKITEKSQAVAFWCDPISGHATLYWYRQILGQGPELLVQFQDESVVDDSQLPKDRFSAERLKGVDSTLKIQPAELGDSAMYLCASSLGPGGLQETQYFGPGTRLLVL.

The table lists this clone with a few counts. V usage is TRBV9 and J usage is TRBJ2-1; 7 bases agree with TRBD2. Germline trimming cut 3 bases from V and 12 bases from J; bases unmatched to any gene: 12. In germline, CDR1 is SGDLS, CDR2 YYNGEE. This CDR3 comprises 14 residues. DNA for the CDR3: TGTGCCAGCAGCGCTTTTTTGGCGGGAGAGTTGCAGTTCTTC. Its translation is CASSAFLAGELQFF. The full variable domain, with the rest looked up from reference TRBV9 and TRBJ2-1, is DSGVTQTPKHLITATGQRVTLRCSPRSGDLSVYWYQQSLDQGLQFLIQYYNGEERAKGNILERFSAQQFPDLHSELNLSSLELGDSALYFCASSAFLAGELQFFGPGTRLTVL.

This clone was detected only once. This sample also contains other DNA sequences that code for the same CDR3. The CDR3 nucleotides read TGTGCCAGCAGCACCTGGGGAGCATCTGGGGCCAACGTCCTGACTTTC. Its protein product is CASSTWGASGANVLTF. The chain uses TRBV9 and TRBJ2-6, with a weak D call TRBD2 (5 bases). V was trimmed by 4 bases and J by 1 base, leaving 12 bases between them. Germline V gives CDR1 SGDLS, CDR2 YYNGEE. This CDR3 is 16 amino acids long.